This T cell receptor (beta chain) stems from a study of metastatic and nonmetastatic thyroid tumors. The CDR3 consists of 19 residues. V dropped 0 bases and J dropped 0; count of bases not matched to a gene: 8. CDR1 DFQATT and CDR2 SNEGSKA come from the germline V gene (reference sequence). In the authors' workflow: Researchers built a distant-metastasis classifier for papillary thyroid cancer that drew on CDR3 differences across clinicopathological groups. TCRdb redid the clone calls on the PCR reads using MiXCR. What appears here as the V and J calls and clone size reflects TCRdb's work, not the paper's. Among about 38,000 clones, around 47% were seen once, and the ten largest hold 24%. Patients were all untreated before their thyroid surgery.

The sequenced material came from tumor tissue. The chain couples TRBV20-1 to TRBJ2-6; 10 bases fit TRBD1. The origin of this receptor is a male donor with papillary thyroid cancer or a benign thyroid nodule (not recorded which). Some clones in this sample may be carry-over from other donors' samples. The CDR3 bases are TGCAGTGCTAGAGAACCCCGACAGGGGGCGAGCTCTGGGGCCAACGTCCTGACTTTC. Its translation is CSAREPRQGASSGANVLTF.